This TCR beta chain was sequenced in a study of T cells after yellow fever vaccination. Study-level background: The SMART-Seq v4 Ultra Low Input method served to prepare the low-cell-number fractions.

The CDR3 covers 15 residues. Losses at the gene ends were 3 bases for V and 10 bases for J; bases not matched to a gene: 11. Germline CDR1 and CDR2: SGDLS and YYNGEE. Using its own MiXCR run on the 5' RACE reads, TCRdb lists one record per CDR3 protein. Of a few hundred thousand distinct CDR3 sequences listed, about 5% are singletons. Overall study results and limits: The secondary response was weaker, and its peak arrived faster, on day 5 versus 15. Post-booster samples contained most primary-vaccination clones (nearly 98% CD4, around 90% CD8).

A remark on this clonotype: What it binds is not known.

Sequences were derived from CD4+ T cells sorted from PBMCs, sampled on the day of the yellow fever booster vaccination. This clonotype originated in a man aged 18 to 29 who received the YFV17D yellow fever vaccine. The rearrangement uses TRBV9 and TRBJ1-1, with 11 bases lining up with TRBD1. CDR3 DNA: TGTGCCAGCAGCGAGTCGCCCACGGGACAGGGGGGAGCTTTCTTT. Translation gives CASSESPTGQGGAFF.